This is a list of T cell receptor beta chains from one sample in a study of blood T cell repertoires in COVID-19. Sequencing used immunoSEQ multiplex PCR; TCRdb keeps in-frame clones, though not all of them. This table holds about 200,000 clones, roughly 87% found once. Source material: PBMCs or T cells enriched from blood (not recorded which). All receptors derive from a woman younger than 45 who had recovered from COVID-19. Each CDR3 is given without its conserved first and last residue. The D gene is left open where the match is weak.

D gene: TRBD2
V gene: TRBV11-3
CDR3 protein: ASSFVGTSVEPDTQY

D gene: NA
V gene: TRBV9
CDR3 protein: ASSGLAKNIQY

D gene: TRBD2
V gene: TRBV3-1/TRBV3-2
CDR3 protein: ASSPARSGGYEQY

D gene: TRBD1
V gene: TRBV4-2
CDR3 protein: ASSQVQGANEQF

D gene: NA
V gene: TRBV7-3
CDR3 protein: ASSRGANQPQH

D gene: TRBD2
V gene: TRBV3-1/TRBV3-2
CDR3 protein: ASSRTSVSHEQY

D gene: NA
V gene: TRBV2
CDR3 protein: ANKPTGERAKNIQY

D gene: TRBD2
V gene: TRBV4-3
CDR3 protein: ASSQDIPASGIYNEQF

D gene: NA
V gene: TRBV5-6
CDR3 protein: ASSWGTGLGEQF

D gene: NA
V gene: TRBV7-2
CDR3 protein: ASSLANRNQPQH

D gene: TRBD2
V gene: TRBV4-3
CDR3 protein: ASSQEPAGVSSYNEQF

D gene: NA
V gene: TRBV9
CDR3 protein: ASSPGPEGYNEQF

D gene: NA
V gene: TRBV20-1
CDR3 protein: SASGADTQY

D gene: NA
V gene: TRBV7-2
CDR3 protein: ASSLDSGKNTEAF

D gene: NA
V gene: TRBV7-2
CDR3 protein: ASSLATGQPNYGYT

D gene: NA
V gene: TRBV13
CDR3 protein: ASRRVSNTGELF

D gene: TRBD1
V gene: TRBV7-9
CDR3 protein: ASSFPTGNSLSGNTIY

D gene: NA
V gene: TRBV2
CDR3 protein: ASRLGRKGSGELF

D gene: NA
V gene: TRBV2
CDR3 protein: ASSVPGGNQPQH

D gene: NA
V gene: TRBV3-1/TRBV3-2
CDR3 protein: ASSQDYPQETQY

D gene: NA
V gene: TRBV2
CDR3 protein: ASRNRVYNEQF

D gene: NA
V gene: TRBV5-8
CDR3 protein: ASSLEPGTFYNSPLH

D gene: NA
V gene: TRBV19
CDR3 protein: ASSEGGPGEQY

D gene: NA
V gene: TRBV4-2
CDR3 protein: ASSTTGNTEAF

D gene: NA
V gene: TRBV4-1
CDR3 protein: ASSQATGNPYEQY

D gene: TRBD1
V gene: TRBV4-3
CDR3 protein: ASSQVTGGKSEAF

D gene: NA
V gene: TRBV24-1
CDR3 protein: ATSDTDQETQY

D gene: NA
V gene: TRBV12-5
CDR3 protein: ASGSGTSGRGYT

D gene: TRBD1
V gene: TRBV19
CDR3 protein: ASSTLGQGNYGYT

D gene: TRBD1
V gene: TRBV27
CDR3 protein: ATGKGARKETQY

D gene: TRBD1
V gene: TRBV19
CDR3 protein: ASSADGQGDYGYT

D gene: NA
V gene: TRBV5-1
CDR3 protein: ASSSATDPGSGELF

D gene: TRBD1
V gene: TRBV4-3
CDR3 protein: ASSQVGTGSEKLF

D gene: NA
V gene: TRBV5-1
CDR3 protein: ASSLSSTDTEAF

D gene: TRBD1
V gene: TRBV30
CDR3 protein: AWDRDRLYGYT

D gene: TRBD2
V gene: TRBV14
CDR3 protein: ASSPAGGPYNEQF

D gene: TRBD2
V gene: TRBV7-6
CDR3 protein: ASSLFREGRYNEQF

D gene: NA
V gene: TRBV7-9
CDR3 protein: ASSTTGQMNQPQH

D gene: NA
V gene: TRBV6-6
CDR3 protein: ASSPYSAVGGNTIY

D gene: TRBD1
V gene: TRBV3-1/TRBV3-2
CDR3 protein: ASSRGQLYGYT

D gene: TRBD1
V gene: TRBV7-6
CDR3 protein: ASSLDPGGYEQY

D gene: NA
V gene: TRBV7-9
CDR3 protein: ASSFSLGAENEKLF

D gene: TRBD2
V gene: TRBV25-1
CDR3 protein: ASSRAGDSDEQF

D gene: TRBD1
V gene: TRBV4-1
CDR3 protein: ASSLSGTGPEKLF

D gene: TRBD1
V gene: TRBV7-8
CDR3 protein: ASSSVQGAIAYEQY

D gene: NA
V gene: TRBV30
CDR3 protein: AWSAWANLKTEAF

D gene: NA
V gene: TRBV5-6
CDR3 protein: ASSEWTEPNYGYT

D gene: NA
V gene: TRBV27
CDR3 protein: ASSSGGQYYGYT

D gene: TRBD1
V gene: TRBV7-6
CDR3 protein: ASSADRVTWELF

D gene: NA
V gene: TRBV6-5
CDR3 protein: ASREEEGYT

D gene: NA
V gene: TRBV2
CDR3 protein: ASGGGRYNSPLH

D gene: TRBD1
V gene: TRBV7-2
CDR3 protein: ASSFNRGSGNTIY

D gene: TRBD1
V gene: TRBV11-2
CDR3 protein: ASSLGTGGIDYGYT

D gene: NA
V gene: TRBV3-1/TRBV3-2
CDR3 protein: ASSQDGGSGNTIY

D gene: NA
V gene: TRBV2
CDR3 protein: ASMITGYYGYT